One TCR beta chain is described in this entry. This sample was included in a study of blood T cell repertoires in COVID-19. The wider study: The analysed material was cDNA or gDNA that came from T cells, B-cell-depleted T cells, or PBMCs.

Original analysis: Amplification of reference gene primers provided the estimated nucleated cell counts. The method was immunoSEQ multiplex PCR; TCRdb's version includes in-frame clones alone and lacks a portion of them. The DNA was the basis for D and trimming; V, J and clone size are from that table. The sample shows about 94,000 clones, more than 65% of them seen only once. CDR3 length: 16 residues. Per the germline V gene, CDR1 is SQVTM and CDR2 is ANQGSEA. V was clipped by 5 bases and J by 0 bases; unmatched bases: 6. Input material: peripheral blood. The chain couples TRBV29-1 to TRBJ1-4, with TRBD1 matching over 10 bases. The sequence was obtained from a man between 60 and 75 years old with acute or convalescent COVID-19. In DNA form, the CDR3 reads TGCAGCGTTCGGGACAGGGGATCTGCAACTAATGAAAAACTGTTTTTT. Residues: CSVRDRGSATNEKLFF.